The sequence of this T cell receptor beta chain was determined in a study of T cell responses to AZD1222 COVID-19 vaccine. Study-level information: Both about-4-week and about-12-week second-dose recipients were combined. Overall study results and limits: Vaccination with two AZD1222 doses was followed by a rise in Spike-specific TCR breadth and depth. Baseline serostatus was positive in only six AZD1222 recipients.

This clone occurred a few times. Its antigen is undetermined. The CDR3 has 14 residues. Germline V gives CDR1 KGHSH, CDR2 LQKENI. Trimming took off 3 bases at V and 6 bases at J, with 14 bases between the two ends. Profiling relied on immunoSEQ multiplex PCR, and the TCRdb table lists in-frame clones only, not all of them. The sample contains some 130,000 clones, roughly 84% of which appear only once. The sample consisted of peripheral blood, taken on day 0 of AZD1222 vaccination. The chain recombines TRBV18 with TRBJ1-1; D is unresolved. This clonotype originated in an adult in good health. CDR3 in amino acids: CASSPYRGEAEAFF. The CDR3 DNA is TGTGCCAGCTCACCTTACCGGGGTGAGGCTGAAGCTTTCTTT. Combining the CDR3 with reference TRBV18 and TRBJ1-1 gives the whole variable domain NAGVMQNPRHLVRRRGQEARLRCSPMKGHSHVYWYRQLPEEGLKFMVYLQKENIIDESGMPKERFSAEFPKEGPSILRIQQVVRGDSAAYFCASSPYRGEAEAFFGQGTRLTVV.